This T cell receptor beta chain was documented in a study of blood T cell repertoires in COVID-19. Overall study context: PBMCs, B-cell-depleted T cells, or T cells provided the cDNA or gDNA that made up the material.

This clone was observed a few times. The CDR3 length is 15 residues. The V and J ends lost 6 bases and 1 base respectively, with 12 bases between them. Germline CDR1 reads MNHEY; CDR2 reads SVGAGI. Here immunoSEQ multiplex PCR was the method, and the copy in TCRdb shows in-frame clones only, minus some. The sample comprises 300,000 to 350,000 clones, 90% of which are singletons, and 3.5% to 4.5% rests with the top ten. Sequencing used PBMCs or T cells enriched from blood (not recorded which). The clonotype comes from a woman aged 18-30 years with acute COVID-19. The chain combines TRBV6-5 with TRBJ2-2; D is perhaps TRBD2 (5 bases). The CDR3 nucleotides read TGTGCCAGCAGACAGAGGGCAGGGAACACCGGGGAGCTGTTTTTT. This codes for CASRQRAGNTGELFF.